The subject of this entry is one TCR beta chain. Its antigen is unknown. Vbeta (60) and Jbeta (13) primers were used in the PCR. Some clones are missing from TCRdb's copy, which holds only in-frame ones; the method was immunoSEQ multiplex PCR. The table shows about 200,000 clones, with around 80% occurring only once. Germline loops: CDR1 MNHNY, CDR2 SVGAGI (reference sequence). The CDR3 has 15 amino acids. After removal of 4 bases from V and 5 bases from J, the junction contained 7 bases not matched to a gene. The sample originates from a study of cytomegalovirus exposure and HLA in healthy donors. Study-wide results and limits: An analysis done earlier found most TCR beta V segments productive about 90% or about 30% of the time. Most subjects had HLA-A and HLA-B alleles reportedly predicted accurately by TCR beta sequences. Through in vitro validation, a few CMV-associated chains were shown to be specific for CMV antigens.

The sequencing sample was made of PBMCs. The chain uses TRBV6-6 and TRBJ2-7; 11 nucleotides match TRBD1. The TCR comes from a woman aged 25 to 39 in good health and CMV-seropositive. The CDR3 loop reads CASSSGTGGRHEQYF. CDR3 bases: TGTGCCAGCAGTTCTGGGACAGGGGGTAGGCACGAGCAGTACTTC.